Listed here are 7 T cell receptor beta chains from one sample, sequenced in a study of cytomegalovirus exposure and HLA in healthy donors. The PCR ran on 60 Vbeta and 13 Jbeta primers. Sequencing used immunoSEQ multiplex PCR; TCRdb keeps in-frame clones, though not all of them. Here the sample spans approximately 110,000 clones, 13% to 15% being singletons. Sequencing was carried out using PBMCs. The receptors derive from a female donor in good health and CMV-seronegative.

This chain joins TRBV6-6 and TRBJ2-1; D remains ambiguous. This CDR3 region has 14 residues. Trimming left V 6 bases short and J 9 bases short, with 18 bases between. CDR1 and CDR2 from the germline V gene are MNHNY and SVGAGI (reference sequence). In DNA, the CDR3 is TGTGCCAGCAGCCCGCGGAGCCTCAGCACTGAGCAGTTCTTC. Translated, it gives CASSPRSLSTEQFF.

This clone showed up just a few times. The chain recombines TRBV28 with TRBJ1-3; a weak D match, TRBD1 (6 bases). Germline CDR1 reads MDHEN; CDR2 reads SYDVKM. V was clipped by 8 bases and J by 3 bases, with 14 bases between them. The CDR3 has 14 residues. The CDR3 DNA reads TGTGCCAGCCTTTCTACAGGGAATGGAAACACCATATATTTT. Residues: CASLSTGNGNTIYF.

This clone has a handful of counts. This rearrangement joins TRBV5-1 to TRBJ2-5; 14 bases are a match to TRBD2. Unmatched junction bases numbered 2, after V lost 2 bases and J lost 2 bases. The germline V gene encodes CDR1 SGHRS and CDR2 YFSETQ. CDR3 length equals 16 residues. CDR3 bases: TGCGCCAGCAGCTTCGGGACTAGCGGGGGACAAGAGACCCAGTACTTC. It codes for CASSFGTSGGQETQYF.

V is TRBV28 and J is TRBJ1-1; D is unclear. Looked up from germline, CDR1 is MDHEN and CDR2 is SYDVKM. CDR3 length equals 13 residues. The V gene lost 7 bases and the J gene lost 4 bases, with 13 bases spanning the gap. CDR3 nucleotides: TGTGCCAGCACCCCCGTTGGGCCCACTGAAGCTTTCTTT. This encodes CASTPVGPTEAFF.

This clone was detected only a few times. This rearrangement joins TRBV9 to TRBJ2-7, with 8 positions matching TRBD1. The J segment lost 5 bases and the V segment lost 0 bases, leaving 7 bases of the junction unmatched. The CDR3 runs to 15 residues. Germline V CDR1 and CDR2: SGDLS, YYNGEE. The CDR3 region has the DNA TGTGCCAGCAGCGTAGGGTTGGACAGGGCCCACGAGCAGTACTTC. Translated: CASSVGLDRAHEQYF.

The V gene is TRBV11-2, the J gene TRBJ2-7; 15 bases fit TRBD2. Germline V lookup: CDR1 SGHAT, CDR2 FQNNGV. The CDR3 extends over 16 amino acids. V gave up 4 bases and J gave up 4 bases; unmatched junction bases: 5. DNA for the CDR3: TGTGCCAGCAGCTCCCAGGGACTAGCGGGAGGTTACGAGCAGTACTTC. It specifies CASSSQGLAGGYEQYF.

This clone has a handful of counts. The CDR3 loop is CASSPPKGEGHEQYF. In DNA, the CDR3 is TGTGCCAGCAGCCCCCCCAAGGGGGAGGGACACGAGCAGTACTTC. The V call is TRBV7-9, the J call TRBJ2-7; D may be TRBD2 (7 bases). CDR3 size: 15 residues. Germline CDR1 SEHNR, CDR2 FQNEAQ (reference sequence). V was trimmed by 5 bases and J by 5 bases, leaving 19 bases between them. Variable domain in full (rest from reference TRBV7-9 and TRBJ2-7): DTGVSQNPRHKITKRGQNVTFRCDPISEHNRLYWYRQTLGQGPEFLTYFQNEAQLEKSRLLSDRFSAERPKGSFSTLEIQRTEQGDSAMYLCASSPPKGEGHEQYFGPGTRLTVT.